This T cell receptor beta chain was sequenced for a study of blood T cell repertoires in COVID-19. The CDR3 has 15 amino acids. Germline CDR1 reads MNHNS; CDR2 reads SASEGT. The ends were cut back, 2 bases at V and 3 bases at J, with 14 bases in the middle. Method: immunoSEQ multiplex PCR; TCRdb's copy keeps in-frame clones and lacks some. The table shows hundreds of thousands of clones, with around 90% occurring only once. The sequenced material came from PBMCs or T cells enriched from blood (not recorded which). V and J are TRBV6-1 and TRBJ2-7; D gene unclear. This clonotype was obtained from a man between 60 and 75 years old who had recovered from COVID-19. The CDR3 DNA reads TGTGCCAGCAGTGAACTATTCCAGGCCAACTACGAGCAGTACTTC. This codes for CASSELFQANYEQYF.